The present TCR beta chain was sequenced within a study of blood T cell repertoires in COVID-19 (dated by TCRdb to the early 2020s). Regarding the complete study: Samples covering the acute and convalescent phases of COVID-19 were provided by collaborators in the United States, Italy and Spain. The material from the prospective study consisted of cDNA or gDNA derived from T cells, B-cell-depleted T cells, or PBMCs. Subjects who had been exposed to COVID-19, were actively infected with it, or had recovered from it provided the deeply sampled blood TCRbeta repertoires that made up the dataset. The repertoires were released in a freely available public database meant as a resource for research on the immune response to SARS-CoV-2. The samples were drawn from two sources: the first 160 participants of the ongoing ImmuneRACE study, and over 950 subjects contributed by 6 global collaborators. Nearly every sample came with metadata listing a de-identified subject ID, COVID-19 status, age in years and sex. Where HLA class I and class II types were available, the types were taken from metadata supplied by the sample provider, not from assay-based typing.

On the study overall, not on this receptor specifically: How much clinical and demographic metadata was included differed by source and by participant, and the metadata was provided uncurated.

Including cysteine and phenylalanine, the CDR3 has 16 amino acids. Only the CDR3 DNA is retained, 48 bases long and in frame from the first base. Trimming costs V 5 bases and J 10 bases, and their ends lie 21 bases apart. CDR1 MDHEN and CDR2 SYDVKM are derived from the germline V gene. A remark on this clone: Its specific antigen is unknown. One base away there is no much larger clone; base qualities are not given.

TCRbeta CDR3 regions were amplified from genomic DNA by means of the immunoSEQ Assay, a bias-controlled multiplex PCR. The study's own analysis went as follows. Nucleated cell counts per sample were estimated from amplification of reference gene primers within the assay. Sequence reads were collapsed and filtered to measure the absolute abundance of every unique TCRbeta CDR3 rearrangement. For each sample, productive Simpson clonality was calculated as the square root of Simpson's diversity index across productive rearrangements. TCRdb mirrors the immuneACCESS table, restricted to in-frame sequences. Some clones are absent from its copies; in checked studies, under half trace to an unresolved V gene, and the reason for the others is unknown. That table supplies the V and J calls and clone size; D and trimming were determined from the DNA. The sample has 330,000 or so clones on record, 88% of them singletons. The ten most abundant clones make up less than 6.5% of the sample.

Participants in the prospective study were aged roughly 18 to 100 years, lived in over 20 United States geographic areas, and enrolled through a virtual design. To assign participants to cohorts, the prospective study relied on clinical history that participants themselves reported in a screening survey and a study questionnaire. Recovered participants in ImmuneRACE Cohort 3 were defined as having two consecutive negative NP/OP PCR tests, clearance from a healthcare professional, or resolution of symptoms. Each participant in the prospective study had whole blood, serum and a nasopharyngeal or oropharyngeal swab collected by mobile phlebotomists. Prospective study participants could optionally give additional blood draws and questionnaires over an approximately two-month period. Blood samples from the prospective study were shipped frozen or at room temperature prior to DNA extraction.

Material: PBMCs or T cells enriched from blood (not recorded which). The chain links TRBV28 with TRBJ1-6; TRBD1 is a possible D gene, resting on 6 matching bases. The source of this sequence is a man between 25 and 39 years old who had recovered from COVID-19. The CDR3 region: CASSSSDSGLASPLHF. In nucleotide form, the sequence is TGTGCCAGCAGTAGCTCGGACAGTGGGTTAGCCTCACCCCTCCACTTT.